This is a list of T cell receptor beta chains from one sample in a study of T cells expressing NK-cell markers. TCRdb re-called the 5' RACE reads; one entry per CDR3 protein, DNA not given. Listed are approximately 110,000 distinct CDR3 sequences; about a fifth falls within the top ten. The sequenced sample consisted of blood T cells: a sorted CD56 or NKG2C T cell subset, CD4+ or CD8+ T cells, or bulk PBMC T cells (not recorded which). All receptors come from a woman aged 18-69 years in good health. Both conserved end residues are part of each CDR3.

J gene,V gene,CDR3 protein
TRBJ1-1,TRBV30,CAWSVSGGGAEAFF
TRBJ2-1,TRBV6-1,CASTQGGFDEQFF
TRBJ2-7,TRBV5-1,CASSHGLVVTYEQYF
TRBJ1-6,TRBV28,CASSLRLGTNSPLHF
TRBJ2-1,TRBV19,CASSILAYNEQFF
TRBJ2-1,TRBV20-1,CSARDRDSYNEQFF
TRBJ2-3,TRBV9,CASSRPAGADTQYF
TRBJ2-2,TRBV3-1,CASRQAGDTGEPFF
TRBJ2-3,TRBV19,CASSIAVRSTDTQYF
TRBJ1-1,TRBV7-2,CASSFTGLMNTEAFF
TRBJ1-2,TRBV20-1,CSARGDREIYGYTF
TRBJ2-7,TRBV5-6,CASSFLAGVSYEQYF
TRBJ2-3,TRBV11-1,CASSLAQSPISGGAFWLDTQYF
TRBJ2-1,TRBV6-1,CASRGGLAGTSSYNEQFF
TRBJ2-3,TRBV29-1,CSVPSASTDTQYF
TRBJ2-3,TRBV5-1,CASSLDTDTQYF
TRBJ2-2,TRBV12-3/TRBV12-4,CASSASGSGAGELFF
TRBJ2-3,TRBV3-1,CASSQVPESSTDTQYF
TRBJ2-3,TRBV29-1,CSVEEAAGPRDTQYF
TRBJ2-5,TRBV7-2,CASSHPGALQETQYF
TRBJ2-3,TRBV18,CASSLPPGHPAADTQYF
TRBJ2-3,TRBV28,CASSLEGSSTDTQYF
TRBJ1-1,TRBV4-3,CASSHTGGVNTEAFF
TRBJ2-7,TRBV7-9,CASSSSTAPYEQYF
TRBJ1-3,TRBV29-1,CSVWGSGNTIYF
TRBJ2-7,TRBV3-1,CASSQAWDRGSYEQYF
TRBJ2-2,TRBV29-1,CSAARPETGELFF
TRBJ2-7,TRBV20-1,CSARDPGQDYEQYF
TRBJ1-6,TRBV5-1,CASSLVSSSPLHF
TRBJ1-1,TRBV7-2,CASSLVYTEAFF
TRBJ2-2,TRBV7-3,CASSLTPGAGELFF
TRBJ1-1,TRBV29-1,CSVGRGGTEAFF
TRBJ2-7,TRBV7-2,CASSNGLAATYEQYF
TRBJ2-1,TRBV7-6,CASSITSGSYNEQFF
TRBJ2-7,TRBV27,CASTATSYEQYF
TRBJ1-5,TRBV7-9,CASSLGLRGINQPQHF
TRBJ1-2,TRBV4-1,CASSQDITGTYGYTF
TRBJ2-3,TRBV7-3,CASSISQGADTQYF
TRBJ2-4,TRBV19,CASSIPRAKNIQYF
TRBJ1-5,TRBV16,CASSLLAGTGVSQPQHF
TRBJ1-1,TRBV7-9,CASSSTNTEAFF
TRBJ2-3,TRBV20-1,CSATPLPGTDTQYF
TRBJ2-1,TRBV12-5,CASANGLAGGEGFNEQFF
TRBJ1-4,TRBV7-9,CASMLGSQNEKLFF
TRBJ2-1,TRBV7-7,CASSAGLVVYNEQFF
TRBJ2-7,TRBV20-1,CSARDLGGWEYEQYF
TRBJ2-2,TRBV14,CASSQPRLAMGTGELFF
TRBJ2-1,TRBV9,CASSVAGVNNEQFF
TRBJ1-6,TRBV19,CASSLWTGLNSPLHF
TRBJ2-5,TRBV28,CASSPTRLGGWETQYF
TRBJ1-1,TRBV4-3,CASSQVGGNTEAFF
TRBJ2-3,TRBV7-3,CASSSGFTDTQYF
TRBJ2-1,TRBV19,CASSIALGPSNEQFF
TRBJ2-5,TRBV6-1,CASSPGTGGETQYF